A selection of T cell receptor beta chains follows, all from one sample in a study of shared clonotypes between healthy human individuals. TCRdb's copy holds only in-frame clones and misses some; the assay was immunoSEQ multiplex PCR. The sample shows around 510,000 clones, about 80% of them seen only once. What was sequenced was PBMCs. The receptors derive from a woman aged 35 to 49 in good health. Some clones in this sample may be carry-over from other donors' samples. The CDR3 runs from the conserved cysteine through the conserved F or W. Fields, in order: CDR3 length, D gene, J gene, clone size, V gene, CDR3 protein, CDR3 DNA. A D gene is named only where the DNA matches it firmly. The size entry is marked missing in some rows and otherwise reads once, few, many or a size class.

15 TRBD1 TRBJ2-7 - TRBV28 CASSIPGTVSYEQYF TGTGCCAGCAGCATCCCCGGGACAGTCTCCTACGAGCAGTACTTC
16 TRBD2 TRBJ2-5 once TRBV7-7 CASSLGGTSGSETQYF TGTGCTAGCAGTTTGGGGGGGACTAGCGGGAGTGAGACCCAGTACTTC
16 - TRBJ2-5 once TRBV5-1 CASSLERAGVGETQYF TGCGCCAGCAGCTTGGAAAGGGCAGGGGTAGGAGAGACCCAGTACTTC
12 - TRBJ1-1 few TRBV6-6 CASSVGNTEAFF TGTGCCAGCAGCGTCGGGAACACTGAAGCTTTCTTT
12 - TRBJ2-3 - TRBV5-1 CASRQTTDTQYF TGCGCCAGCAGGCAGACCACAGATACGCAGTATTTT
15 - TRBJ1-1 - TRBV18 CASSPEEGLNTEAFF TGTGCCAGCTCACCAGAGGAAGGGTTGAACACTGAAGCTTTCTTT
19 - TRBJ2-3 few TRBV5-4 CASSLGGHLPSGSTDTQYF TGTGCCAGCAGCTTGGGGGGCCATCTCCCCTCCGGGAGCACAGATACGCAGTATTTT
18 TRBD2 TRBJ2-2 - TRBV4-3 CASSQDLFGTSLAGELFF TGCGCCAGCAGCCAAGATTTGTTCGGGACTAGCCTTGCCGGGGAGCTGTTTTTT
14 - TRBJ1-1 few TRBV2 CASSESVGITEAFF TGTGCCAGCAGTGAATCTGTGGGGATAACTGAAGCTTTCTTT
14 - TRBJ1-5 - TRBV16 CASSNRRDNQPQHF TGTGCCAGCTCGAATAGACGGGACAATCAGCCCCAGCATTTT
13 - TRBJ1-2 - TRBV30 CAWSAPGIYGYTF TGTGCCTGGAGTGCCCCCGGGATCTATGGCTACACCTTC
13 - TRBJ2-5 few TRBV11-2 CASSLGVGETQYF TGTGCCAGCAGCTTAGGGGTTGGAGAGACCCAGTACTTC
13 - TRBJ2-7 - TRBV4-2 CASSQELRYEQYF TGTGCCAGCAGCCAGGAACTACGTTACGAGCAGTACTTC
16 TRBD1 TRBJ2-7 - TRBV29-1 CSVEGGTAPGSYEQYF TGCAGCGTTGAAGGTGGGACAGCCCCAGGGTCCTACGAGCAGTACTTC
11 - TRBJ1-2 - TRBV2 CASSLTLGYTF TGTGCCAGCAGCCTGACATTAGGCTACACCTTC
15 - TRBJ1-2 - TRBV14 CASSPRPSRVEGYTF TGTGCCAGCAGCCCCCGACCGAGCCGGGTGGAGGGCTACACCTTC
16 TRBD2 TRBJ2-3 - TRBV7-6 CASSLRTSGSPDTQYF TGTGCCAGCAGCCTTCGGACTAGCGGGAGTCCAGATACGCAGTATTTT
12 - TRBJ2-3 - TRBV29-1 CSVVDRTDTQYF TGCAGCGTTGTCGATCGCACAGATACGCAGTATTTT
12 TRBD2 TRBJ2-5 once TRBV5-1 CASSPGGETQYF TGCGCCAGCAGCCCGGGGGGGGAGACCCAGTACTTC
14 TRBD2 TRBJ2-2 few TRBV28 CASRLAVNTGELFF TGTGCCAGCAGGCTAGCGGTAAACACCGGGGAGCTGTTTTTT
14 - TRBJ2-5 - TRBV7-3 CASSLDPGEETQYF TGTGCCAGCAGCTTAGATCCAGGGGAGGAGACCCAGTACTTC
13 - TRBJ1-1 - TRBV4-1 CASSQEGITEAFF TGCGCCAGCAGCCAAGAAGGAATAACTGAAGCTTTCTTT
14 TRBD1 TRBJ1-4 - TRBV25-1 CASSEHNRGEKLFF TGTGCCAGCAGTGAACATAACAGGGGAGAAAAACTGTTTTTT
13 TRBD2 TRBJ2-7 - TRBV27 CASWTSGTYEQYF TGTGCCAGCTGGACTAGCGGGACCTACGAGCAGTACTTC
14 TRBD2 TRBJ2-7 - TRBV29-1 CSVRLAGGPGEQYF TGCAGCGTACGACTAGCGGGAGGGCCGGGGGAGCAGTACTTC
17 - TRBJ2-2 - TRBV5-1 CASSLGGGTANTGELFF TGCGCCAGCAGTTTGGGAGGAGGGACGGCAAACACCGGGGAGCTGTTTTTT
14 TRBD1 TRBJ1-1 - TRBV28 CASSLRGRTGEAFF TGTGCCAGCAGTTTAAGGGGGAGGACAGGGGAAGCTTTCTTT
16 - TRBJ2-7 - TRBV6-1 CASSEGVRGVSGEQYF TGTGCCAGCAGTGAAGGGGTCAGGGGAGTTTCGGGGGAGCAGTACTTC
14 - TRBJ1-5 - TRBV15 CATSRDRVGQPQHF TGTGCCACCAGCAGAGATAGGGTTGGGCAGCCCCAGCATTTT
14 - TRBJ1-1 - TRBV25-1 CASSQDSLNTEAFF TGTGCCAGCAGTCAGGACAGCTTGAACACTGAAGCTTTCTTT
15 TRBD1 TRBJ2-3 many TRBV5-1 CASSAGGQGTDTQYF TGCGCCAGCAGCGCCGGGGGACAGGGGACAGATACGCAGTATTTT
14 TRBD1 TRBJ2-7 - TRBV6-1 CASSKDRGSNEQYF TGTGCCAGCAGTAAGGACAGGGGCTCTAACGAGCAGTACTTC
15 - TRBJ2-7 - TRBV9 CASSVEDSPTAEQYF TGTGCCAGCAGCGTAGAGGACTCCCCTACAGCCGAGCAGTACTTC
13 TRBD1 TRBJ1-1 - TRBV9 CASSGTGAPEAFF TGTGCCAGCAGCGGGACAGGGGCCCCTGAAGCTTTCTTT
12 - TRBJ1-2 once TRBV6-1 CASSSNNYGYTF TGTGCCAGCAGTTCTAACAACTATGGCTACACCTTC
15 - TRBJ2-2 few TRBV11-2 CASSDRRTRTGELFF TGTGCCAGCAGCGACCGGAGGACACGCACCGGGGAGCTGTTTTTT
14 TRBD1 TRBJ2-4 - TRBV5-4 CASSSSGQKNIQYF TGTGCCAGCAGCTCGTCGGGACAGAAAAACATTCAGTACTTC
17 TRBD2 TRBJ2-3 - TRBV7-2 CASSLDPLAGRTDTQYF TGTGCCAGCAGCTTAGACCCCCTAGCGGGGCGCACAGATACGCAGTATTTT
15 - TRBJ2-7 few TRBV11-2 CASSLQTGSRYEQYF TGTGCCAGCAGCCTCCAAACAGGGTCGCGCTACGAGCAGTACTTC
16 - TRBJ2-3 - TRBV9 CASSATGSVGTDTQYF TGTGCCAGCAGCGCGACAGGTTCGGTGGGCACAGATACGCAGTATTTT
17 TRBD1 TRBJ2-3 - TRBV4-3 CASSQRVRDRGTDTQYF TGCGCCAGCAGCCAACGAGTCCGGGACAGAGGCACAGATACGCAGTATTTT
13 - TRBJ1-1 - TRBV7-8 CASSPTQGLAAFF TGTGCCAGCAGCCCTACCCAGGGGTTGGCAGCTTTCTTT
13 - TRBJ2-7 - TRBV11-2 CASSFEVTYEQYF TGTGCCAGCAGCTTTGAGGTCACCTACGAGCAGTACTTC
14 - TRBJ2-3 - TRBV6-5 CASSYLGGADTQYF TGTGCCAGCAGTTACCTCGGGGGAGCAGATACGCAGTATTTT
15 - TRBJ2-3 - TRBV7-2 CASSFRGAGTDTQYF TGTGCCAGCAGTTTCAGGGGGGCAGGGACAGATACGCAGTATTTT
17 TRBD2 TRBJ2-1 - TRBV4-1 CASSHVSGSHSYNEQFF TGCGCCAGCAGCCACGTTAGCGGGAGTCACTCCTACAATGAGCAGTTCTTC
14 - TRBJ1-1 - TRBV6-5 CASSYSATALEAFF TGTGCCAGCAGTTACTCGGCGACTGCCCTTGAAGCTTTCTTT
13 - TRBJ2-6 - TRBV5-4 CASSSRPLDVLTF TGTGCCAGCAGCTCGCGTCCCTTGGACGTCCTGACTTTC
14 - TRBJ2-3 - TRBV7-6 CASSLGSAGDTQYF TGTGCCAGCAGCTTAGGGTCGGCGGGAGATACGCAGTATTTT
15 - TRBJ2-7 - TRBV27 CASSLRVSGLYEQYF TGTGCCAGCAGTTTAAGGGTTAGCGGTCTCTACGAGCAGTACTTC
12 TRBD1 TRBJ1-6 - TRBV7-9 CASGTVNSPLHF TGTGCCAGTGGGACAGTCAATTCACCCCTCCACTTT